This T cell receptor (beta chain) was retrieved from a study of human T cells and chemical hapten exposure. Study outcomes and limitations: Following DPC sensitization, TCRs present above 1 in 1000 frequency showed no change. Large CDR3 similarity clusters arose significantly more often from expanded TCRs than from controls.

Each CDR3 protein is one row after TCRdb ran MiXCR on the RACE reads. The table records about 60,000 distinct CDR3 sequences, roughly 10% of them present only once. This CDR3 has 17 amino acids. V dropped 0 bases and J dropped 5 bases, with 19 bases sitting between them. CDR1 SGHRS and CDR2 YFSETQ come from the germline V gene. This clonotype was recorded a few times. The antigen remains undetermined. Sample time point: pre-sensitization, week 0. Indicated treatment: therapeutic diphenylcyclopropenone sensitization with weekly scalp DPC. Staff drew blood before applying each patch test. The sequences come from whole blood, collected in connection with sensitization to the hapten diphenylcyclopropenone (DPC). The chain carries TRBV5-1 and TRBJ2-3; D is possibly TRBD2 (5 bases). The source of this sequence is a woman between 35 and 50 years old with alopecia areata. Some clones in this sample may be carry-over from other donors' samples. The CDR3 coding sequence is TGCGCCAGCAGCTTGGTAACCGGCGGGTTCGGTCTAGATACGCAGTATTTT. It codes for CASSLVTGGFGLDTQYF.